The TCR beta chain under discussion was sequenced for a study of early T cells in non-severe SARS-CoV-2 infection. CDR3 length: 17 amino acids. The germline V gene has CDR1 SGHRS and CDR2 YFSETQ. With V trimmed by 0 bases and J by 5 bases, 8 bases remained unmatched. TCRdb fed the 5' RACE reads into MiXCR, producing one record per CDR3 protein. The data contain 100,000 to 130,000 distinct CDR3 sequences, 11% of them singletons. This clonotype was counted between two and nine times. The chain carries TRBV5-1 and TRBJ2-2; TRBD2 agrees at 9 bases. This receptor was obtained from an adult who was a healthcare worker with PCR-confirmed SARS-CoV-2 infection or an uninfected control (not recorded which). Material: whole blood. The CDR3 loop is CASSLDLAGVGTGELFF. The CDR3 nucleotides read TGCGCCAGCAGCTTGGACTTAGCGGGAGTGGGTACCGGGGAGCTGTTTTTT.